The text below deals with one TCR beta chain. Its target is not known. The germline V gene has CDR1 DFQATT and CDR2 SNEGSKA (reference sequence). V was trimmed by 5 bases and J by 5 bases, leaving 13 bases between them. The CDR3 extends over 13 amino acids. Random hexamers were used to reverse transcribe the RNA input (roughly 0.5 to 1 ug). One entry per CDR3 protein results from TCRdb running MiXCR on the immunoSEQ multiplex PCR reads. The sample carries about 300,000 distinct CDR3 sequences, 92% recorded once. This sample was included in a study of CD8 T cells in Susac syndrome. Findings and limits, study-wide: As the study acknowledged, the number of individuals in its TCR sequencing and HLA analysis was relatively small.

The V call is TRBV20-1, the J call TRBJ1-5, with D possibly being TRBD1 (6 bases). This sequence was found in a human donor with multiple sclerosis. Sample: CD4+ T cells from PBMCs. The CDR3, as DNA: TGCAGTGCTTCGACAGGTCGGGATCAGCCCCAGCATTTT. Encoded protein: CSASTGRDQPQHF.